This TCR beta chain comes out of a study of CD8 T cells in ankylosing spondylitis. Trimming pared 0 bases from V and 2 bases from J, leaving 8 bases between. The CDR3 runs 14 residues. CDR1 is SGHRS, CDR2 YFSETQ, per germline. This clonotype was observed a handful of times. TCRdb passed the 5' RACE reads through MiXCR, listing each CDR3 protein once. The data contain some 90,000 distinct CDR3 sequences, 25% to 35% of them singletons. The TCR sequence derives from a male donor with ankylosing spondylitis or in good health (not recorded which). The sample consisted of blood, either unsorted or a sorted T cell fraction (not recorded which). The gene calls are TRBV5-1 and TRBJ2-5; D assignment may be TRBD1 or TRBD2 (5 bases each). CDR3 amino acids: CASSLEGRQETQYF. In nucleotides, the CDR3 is TGCGCCAGCAGCTTGGAGGGACGGCAAGAGACCCAGTACTTC.